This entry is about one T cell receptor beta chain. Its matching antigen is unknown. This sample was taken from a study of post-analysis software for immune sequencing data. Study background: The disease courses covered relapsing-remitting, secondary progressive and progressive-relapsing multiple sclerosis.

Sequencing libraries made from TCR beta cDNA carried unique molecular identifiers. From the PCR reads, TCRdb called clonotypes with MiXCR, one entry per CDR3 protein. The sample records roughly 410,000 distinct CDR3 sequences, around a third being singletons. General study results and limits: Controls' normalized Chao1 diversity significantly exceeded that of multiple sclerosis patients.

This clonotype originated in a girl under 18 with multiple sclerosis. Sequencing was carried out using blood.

The CDR3, as DNA: TGTGCCAGCAGTTTGTCGGTCGCTTCATGGGGCAATCAGCCCCAGCATTTT. Residues: CASSLSVASWGNQPQHF. This chain links TRBV28 with TRBJ1-5, with no clear D. The CDR3 totals 17 residues. Trimming took off 3 bases at V and 2 bases at J, with 17 bases between the two ends. CDR1 and CDR2 from the germline V gene are MDHEN and SYDVKM.